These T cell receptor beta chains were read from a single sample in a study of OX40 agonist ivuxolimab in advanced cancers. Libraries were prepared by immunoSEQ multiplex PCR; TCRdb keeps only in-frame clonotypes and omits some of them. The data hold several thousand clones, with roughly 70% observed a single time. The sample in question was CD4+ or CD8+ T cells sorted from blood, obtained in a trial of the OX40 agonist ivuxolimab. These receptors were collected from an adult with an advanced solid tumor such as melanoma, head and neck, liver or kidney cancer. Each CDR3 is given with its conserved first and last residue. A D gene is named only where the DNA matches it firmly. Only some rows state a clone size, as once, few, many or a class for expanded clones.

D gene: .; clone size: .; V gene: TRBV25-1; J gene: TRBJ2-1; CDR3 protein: CASSEPGREQFF; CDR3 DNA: TGTGCCAGCAGTGAGCCGGGGCGGGAGCAGTTCTTC
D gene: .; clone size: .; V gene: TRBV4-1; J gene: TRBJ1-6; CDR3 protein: CASSQGPGAGPPLHF; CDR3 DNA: TGCGCCAGCAGCCAAGGGCCGGGGGCAGGCCCACCCCTCCACTTT
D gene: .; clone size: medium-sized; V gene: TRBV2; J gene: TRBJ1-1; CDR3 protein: CASSEGQLNTEAFF; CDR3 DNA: TGTGCCAGCAGTGAAGGACAGTTAAACACTGAAGCTTTCTTT
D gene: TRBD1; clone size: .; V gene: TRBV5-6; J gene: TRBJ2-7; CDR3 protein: CASSLDRGAYEQYF; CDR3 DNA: TGTGCCAGCAGCCTGGACAGGGGAGCCTACGAGCAGTACTTC
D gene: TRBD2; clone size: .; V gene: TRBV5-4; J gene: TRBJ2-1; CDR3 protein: CASSSPGLAGYNEQFF; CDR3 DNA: TGTGCCAGCAGCTCTCCGGGACTAGCGGGATACAATGAGCAGTTCTTC
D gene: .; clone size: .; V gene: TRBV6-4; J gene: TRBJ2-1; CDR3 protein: CASSDSGTSYNEQFF; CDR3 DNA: TGTGCCAGCAGTGACTCGGGGACAAGCTACAATGAGCAGTTCTTC
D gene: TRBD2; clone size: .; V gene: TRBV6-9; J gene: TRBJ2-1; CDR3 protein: CASSEAAGGYDEQFF; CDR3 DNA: TGTGCCAGCAGTGAAGCAGCGGGAGGGTATGATGAGCAGTTCTTC
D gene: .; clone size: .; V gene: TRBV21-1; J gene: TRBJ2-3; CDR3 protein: CASSKGANTQYF; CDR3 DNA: TGTGCCAGCAGCAAAGGGGCAAATACGCAGTATTTT
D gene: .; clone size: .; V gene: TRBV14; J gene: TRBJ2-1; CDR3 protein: CASSQGSNEQFF; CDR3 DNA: TGTGCCAGCAGCCAAGGTAGTAATGAGCAGTTCTTC
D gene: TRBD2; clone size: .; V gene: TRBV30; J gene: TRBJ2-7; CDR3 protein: CAWSVAGLAFLYEQYF; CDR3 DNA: TGTGCCTGGAGTGTAGCCGGACTAGCGTTTCTCTACGAGCAGTACTTC
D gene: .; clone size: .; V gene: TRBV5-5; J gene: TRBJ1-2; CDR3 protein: CASSLLGENYGYTF; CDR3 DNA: TGTGCCAGCAGCTTGTTGGGTGAGAACTATGGCTACACCTTC
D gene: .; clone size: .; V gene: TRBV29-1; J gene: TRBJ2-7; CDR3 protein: CSVDWGNEQYF; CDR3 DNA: TGCAGCGTTGATTGGGGGAACGAGCAGTACTTC
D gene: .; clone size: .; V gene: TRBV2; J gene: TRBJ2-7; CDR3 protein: CASSWDNYEQYF; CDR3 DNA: TGTGCCAGCAGTTGGGACAACTACGAGCAGTACTTC
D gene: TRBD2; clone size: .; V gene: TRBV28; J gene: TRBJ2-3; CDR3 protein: CASSAGLARTDTQYF; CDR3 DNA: TGTGCCAGCAGTGCCGGACTAGCGAGGACAGATACGCAGTATTTT
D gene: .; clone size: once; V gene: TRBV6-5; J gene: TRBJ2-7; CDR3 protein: CASSYSAGDKDEQYF; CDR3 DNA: TGTGCCAGCAGTTACTCGGCAGGGGATAAGGACGAGCAGTACTTC
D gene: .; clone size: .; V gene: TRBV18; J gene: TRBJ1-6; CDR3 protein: CASSPSANYNSPLHF; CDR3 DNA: TGTGCCAGCTCACCGTCGGCAAACTATAATTCACCCCTCCACTTT
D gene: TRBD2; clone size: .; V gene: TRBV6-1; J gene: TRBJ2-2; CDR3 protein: CASSELAGDTGELFF; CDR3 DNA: TGTGCCAGCAGTGAACTAGCGGGAGACACCGGGGAGCTGTTTTTT
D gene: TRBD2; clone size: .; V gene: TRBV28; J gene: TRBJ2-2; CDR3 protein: CATIRTGLAGGGELFF; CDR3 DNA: TGTGCCACCATTCGAACCGGACTAGCGGGAGGCGGGGAGCTGTTTTTT
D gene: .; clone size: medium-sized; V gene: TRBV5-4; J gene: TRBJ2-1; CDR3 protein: CASSLNSPEQFF; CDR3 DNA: TGTGCCAGCAGCTTAAACAGCCCTGAGCAGTTCTTC
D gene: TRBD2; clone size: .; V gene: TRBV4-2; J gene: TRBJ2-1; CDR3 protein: CASSQDPSSGRARDNEQFF; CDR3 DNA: TGTGCCAGCAGCCAAGATCCGTCGAGCGGGAGGGCCAGGGACAATGAGCAGTTCTTC
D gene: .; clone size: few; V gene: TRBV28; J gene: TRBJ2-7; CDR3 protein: CASSLKAAYEQYF; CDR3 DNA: TGTGCCAGCAGTTTGAAGGCGGCCTACGAGCAGTACTTC
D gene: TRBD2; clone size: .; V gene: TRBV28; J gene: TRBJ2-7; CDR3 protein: CASSLSGGPYRIKSYEQYF; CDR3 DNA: TGTGCCAGCAGTTTATCGGGAGGGCCTTACCGGATTAAGAGCTACGAGCAGTACTTC
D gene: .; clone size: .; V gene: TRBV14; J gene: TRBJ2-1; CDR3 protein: CASSQVAGYNEQFF; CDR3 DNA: TGTGCCAGCAGCCAGGTAGCAGGGTACAATGAGCAGTTCTTC